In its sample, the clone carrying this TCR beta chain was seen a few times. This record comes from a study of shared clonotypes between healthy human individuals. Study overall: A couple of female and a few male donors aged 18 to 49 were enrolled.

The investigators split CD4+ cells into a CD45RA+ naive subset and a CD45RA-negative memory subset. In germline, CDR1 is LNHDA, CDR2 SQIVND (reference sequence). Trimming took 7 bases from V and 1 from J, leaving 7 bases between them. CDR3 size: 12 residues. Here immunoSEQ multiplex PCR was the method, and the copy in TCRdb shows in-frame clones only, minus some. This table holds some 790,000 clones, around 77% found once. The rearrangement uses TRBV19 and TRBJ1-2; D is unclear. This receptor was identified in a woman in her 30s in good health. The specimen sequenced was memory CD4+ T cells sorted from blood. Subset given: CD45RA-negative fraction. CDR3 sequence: CASKGGNYGYTF. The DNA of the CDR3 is TGTGCCAGTAAGGGCGGTAACTATGGCTACACCTTC.